The clone carrying this TCR beta chain showed up just a few times. The antigen is undetermined. This specimen comes from a study of T cells after yellow fever vaccination. Regarding the study as a whole: In post-booster samples, most primary-vaccination clones reappeared (about 96% CD4, about 91% CD8).

The CDR3 is 16 residues long. V was shortened by 0 bases and J by 4 bases, with 15 bases between the two germline ends. Looked up from germline, CDR1 is MNHEY and CDR2 is SVGEGT. One entry per CDR3 protein, called by TCRdb with MiXCR from the 5' RACE reads. This table has 500,000 to 650,000 distinct CDR3 sequences, 17% appearing once. The TCR sequence derives from a man aged 18 to 29 who received the YFV17D yellow fever vaccine. The chain couples TRBV6-2 or TRBV6-3 to TRBJ1-1; D might be TRBD1 (6 bases). Sequencing used PBMCs, obtained about 5 days after the first yellow fever vaccination. CDR3 DNA: TGTGCCAGCAGTTACTCCGCGGGGGCGGGAAGCACTGAAGCTTTCTTT. Protein: CASSYSAGAGSTEAFF.